This T cell receptor beta chain originates from a study of T cell responses to AZD1222 COVID-19 vaccine. TCRdb keeps only in-frame clones here, not all; method: immunoSEQ multiplex PCR. The sample includes 150,000 to 200,000 clones, 90% to 95% of them seen just once. V was shortened by 2 bases and J by 7 bases, with 15 bases between the two germline ends. Germline-derived CDR1 and CDR2 are LNHDA and SQIVND (reference sequence). The length of the CDR3 is 15 residues. The rearrangement links TRBV19 to TRBJ1-5; D not resolved. This TCR was recovered from an adult who received the MenACWY meningococcal vaccine as a control. Sequenced here: peripheral blood, sampled 28 days after the second dose of the MenACWY control vaccine. The CDR3 DNA follows: TGTGCCAGTAGTATAAATCCGGAGGGATGGCAGCCCCAGCATTTT. As protein: CASSINPEGWQPQHF.